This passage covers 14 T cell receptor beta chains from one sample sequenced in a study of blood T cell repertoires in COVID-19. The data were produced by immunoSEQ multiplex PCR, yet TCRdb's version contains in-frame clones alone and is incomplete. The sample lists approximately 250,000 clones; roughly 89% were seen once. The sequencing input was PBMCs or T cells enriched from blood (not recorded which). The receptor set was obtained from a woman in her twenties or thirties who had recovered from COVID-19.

The CDR3 region is CASSIGAGPGANVLTF. The CDR3 DNA is TGTGCCAGTAGTATAGGGGCAGGGCCTGGGGCCAACGTCCTGACTTTC. V is TRBV19 and J is TRBJ2-6; weak D call: TRBD1 (5 bases). With 1 base removed from V and 2 bases from J, the gap between germline ends came to 9 bases. The CDR3 sequence is 16 residues long. Germline CDR1 and CDR2: LNHDA and SQIVND (reference sequence). The full variable domain, with the rest looked up from reference TRBV19 and TRBJ2-6, is DGGITQSPKYLFRKEGQNVTLSCEQNLNHDAMYWYRQDPGQGLRLIYYSQIVNDFQKGDIAEGYSVSREKKESFPLTVTSAQKNPTAFYLCASSIGAGPGANVLTFGAGSRLTVL.

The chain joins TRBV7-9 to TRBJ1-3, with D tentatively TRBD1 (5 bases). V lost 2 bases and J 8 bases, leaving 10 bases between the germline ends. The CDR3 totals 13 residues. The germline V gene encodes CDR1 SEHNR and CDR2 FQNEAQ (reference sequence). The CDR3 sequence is CASSLSGVYTIYF. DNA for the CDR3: TGTGCCAGCAGCTTATCGGGGGTATACACCATATATTTT.

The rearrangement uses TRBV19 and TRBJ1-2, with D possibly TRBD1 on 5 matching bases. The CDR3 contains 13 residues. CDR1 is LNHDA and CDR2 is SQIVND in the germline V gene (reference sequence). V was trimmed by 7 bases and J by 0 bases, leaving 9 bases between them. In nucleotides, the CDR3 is TGTGCCAGTAACCCAGGGCCTAACTATGGCTACACCTTC. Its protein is CASNPGPNYGYTF.

CDR3 nucleotide sequence: TGTGCCAGCACCCTCGCAGGGTACGAGCAGTACTTC. This encodes CASTLAGYEQYF. This chain uses TRBV2 with TRBJ2-7; tentative D call: TRBD1 (5 bases). This CDR3 spans 12 amino acids. CDR1 and CDR2 (germline): SNHLY, FYNNEI. V was cut by 7 bases and J by 4 bases, with 11 bases left in between.

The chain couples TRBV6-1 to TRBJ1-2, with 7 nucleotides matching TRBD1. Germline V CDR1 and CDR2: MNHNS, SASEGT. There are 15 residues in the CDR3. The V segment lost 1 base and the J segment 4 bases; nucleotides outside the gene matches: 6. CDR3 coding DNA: TGTGCCAGCAGTGAAGGTCAACAGGGGTCCTATGGCTACACCTTC. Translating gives CASSEGQQGSYGYTF.

The CDR3 region is CSASLGSSYNEQFF. The CDR3 bases are TGCAGTGCTAGTTTGGGGAGCTCCTACAATGAGCAGTTCTTC. The chain has TRBV20-1 and TRBJ2-1, with D possibly matching TRBD2 (5 bases). V lost 3 bases and J lost 0, with 9 bases in between. The CDR3 is 14 amino acids. Germline V gene sequence: CDR1 DFQATT, CDR2 SNEGSKA (reference sequence).

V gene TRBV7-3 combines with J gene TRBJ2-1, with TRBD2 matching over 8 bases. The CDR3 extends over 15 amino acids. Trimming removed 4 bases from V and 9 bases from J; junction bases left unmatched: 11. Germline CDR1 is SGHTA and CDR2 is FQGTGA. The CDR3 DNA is TGTGCCAGCAGCTCCGAACGGGAGGGCCGTGGTGAGCAGTTCTTC. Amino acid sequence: CASSSEREGRGEQFF.

The CDR3 DNA sequence: TGTGCCACGGGACTAGCGGGTACCACAGATACGCAGTATTTT. Translation gives CATGLAGTTDTQYF. The chain joins TRBV10-3 to TRBJ2-3, with 12 bases that match TRBD2. V was pared by 10 bases and J by 2 bases, with 4 bases of the junction left unmatched. Germline loops: CDR1 ENHRY, CDR2 SYGVKD. The CDR3 length is 14 residues.

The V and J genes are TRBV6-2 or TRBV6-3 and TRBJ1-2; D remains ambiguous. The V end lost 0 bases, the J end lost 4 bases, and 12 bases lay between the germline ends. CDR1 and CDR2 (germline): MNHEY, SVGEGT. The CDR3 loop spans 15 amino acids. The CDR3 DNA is TGTGCCAGCAGTTACTCGAAGTGGGCCGGCTATGGCTACACCTTC. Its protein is CASSYSKWAGYGYTF.

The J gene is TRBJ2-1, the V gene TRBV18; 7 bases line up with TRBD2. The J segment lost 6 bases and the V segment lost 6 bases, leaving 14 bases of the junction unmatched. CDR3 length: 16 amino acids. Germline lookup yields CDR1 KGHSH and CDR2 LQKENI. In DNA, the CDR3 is TGTGCCAGCTCCCTACTCCAGGCTAGCGGACGCAATGAGCAGTTCTTC. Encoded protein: CASSLLQASGRNEQFF.

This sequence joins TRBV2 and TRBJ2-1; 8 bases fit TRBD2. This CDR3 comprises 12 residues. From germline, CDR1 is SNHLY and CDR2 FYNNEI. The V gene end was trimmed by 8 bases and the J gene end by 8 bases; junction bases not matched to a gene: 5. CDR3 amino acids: CASRTSLYEQFF. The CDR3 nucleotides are TGTGCCAGCCGGACTAGCTTATATGAGCAGTTCTTC.

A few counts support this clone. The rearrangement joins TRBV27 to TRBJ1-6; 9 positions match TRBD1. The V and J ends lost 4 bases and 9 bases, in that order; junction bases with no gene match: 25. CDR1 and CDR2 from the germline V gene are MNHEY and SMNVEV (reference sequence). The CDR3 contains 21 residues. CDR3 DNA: TGTGCCAGCAGTTCCCACCCTTACAGGGGGCGCAGTTCTTTTGGCCTTTCACCCCTCCACTTT. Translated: CASSSHPYRGRSSFGLSPLHF.

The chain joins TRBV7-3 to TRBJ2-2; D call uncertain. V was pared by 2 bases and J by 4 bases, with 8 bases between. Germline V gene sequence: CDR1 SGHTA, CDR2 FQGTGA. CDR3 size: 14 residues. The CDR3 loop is CASSLSSGTGELFF. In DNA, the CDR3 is TGTGCCAGCAGCTTATCTAGTGGCACCGGGGAGCTGTTTTTT.

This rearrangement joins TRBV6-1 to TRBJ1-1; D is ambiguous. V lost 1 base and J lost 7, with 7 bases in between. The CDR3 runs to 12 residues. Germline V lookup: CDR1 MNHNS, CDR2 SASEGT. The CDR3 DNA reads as TGTGCCAGCAGTGAAGTAGTCGGTGAAGCTTTCTTT. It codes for CASSEVVGEAFF.